The following is a TCR beta chain sequence with its context. These data originate in a study of blood T cells in healthy people across ages. Total RNA was extracted at no less than 5.5 micrograms per sample. PCR was performed a second time for about 7 to 11 cycles using a sample-barcoded 5' primer and a J-beta primer mix. TCRdb redid the calling of the 5' RACE reads with MiXCR, one entry per CDR3 protein. The sample gives around 800,000 distinct CDR3 sequences, around 45% of which show up once; roughly 19% is in the top ten. The CDR3 spans 15 residues. Trimming took 2 bases from V and 6 from J, leaving 14 bases between them. CDR1 SEHNR and CDR2 FQNEAQ come from the germline V gene (reference sequence).

Specimen: blood. The receptor's source is a man aged 55 to 70 in good health. The rearrangement uses TRBV7-9 and TRBJ2-1; D tentatively reads TRBD1 or TRBD2 (5 bases each). The CDR3 reads CASSLIGTRGNEQFF. The CDR3 DNA is TGTGCCAGCAGCTTAATCGGGACCCGGGGCAATGAGCAGTTCTTC.